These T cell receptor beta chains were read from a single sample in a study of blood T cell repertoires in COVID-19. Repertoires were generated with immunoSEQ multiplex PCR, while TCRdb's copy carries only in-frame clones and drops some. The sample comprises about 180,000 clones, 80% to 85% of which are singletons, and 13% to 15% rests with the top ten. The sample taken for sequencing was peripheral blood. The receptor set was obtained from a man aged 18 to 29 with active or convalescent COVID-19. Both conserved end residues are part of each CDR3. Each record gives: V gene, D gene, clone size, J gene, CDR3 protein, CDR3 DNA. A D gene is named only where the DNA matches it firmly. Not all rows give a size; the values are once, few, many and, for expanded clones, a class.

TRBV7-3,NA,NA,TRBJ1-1,CASSQIVNTEAFF,TGTGCCAGCTCCCAGATTGTGAACACTGAAGCTTTCTTT
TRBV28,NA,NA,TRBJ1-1,CASSSQGTEAFF,TGTGCCAGCAGTTCACAGGGCACTGAAGCTTTCTTT
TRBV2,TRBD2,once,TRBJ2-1,CASSHGGLAGVSFEQFF,TGTGCCAGCAGTCACGGAGGACTAGCGGGAGTTTCCTTTGAGCAGTTCTTC
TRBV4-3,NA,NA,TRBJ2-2,CASSQFDSGELFF,TGCGCCAGCAGCCAATTTGACTCCGGGGAGCTGTTTTTT
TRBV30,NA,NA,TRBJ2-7,CAWSVGGYYEQYF,TGTGCCTGGAGTGTAGGGGGTTACTACGAGCAGTACTTC
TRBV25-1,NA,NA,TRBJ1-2,CASSENRAYGYTF,TGTGCCAGCAGTGAAAACAGGGCGTATGGCTACACCTTC
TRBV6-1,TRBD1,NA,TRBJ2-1,CASSVLGQGVYNEQFF,TGTGCCAGCAGTGTTTTAGGACAGGGGGTCTACAATGAGCAGTTCTTC
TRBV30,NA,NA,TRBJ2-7,CAWSIQVTYEQYF,TGTGCCTGGAGTATCCAGGTCACCTACGAGCAGTACTTC
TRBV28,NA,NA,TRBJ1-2,CASTTLDYGYGYTF,TGTGCCAGCACTACCCTGGACTACGGCTATGGCTACACCTTC
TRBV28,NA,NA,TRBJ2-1,CATAGSLTYNEQFF,TGTGCCACCGCGGGCAGTCTAACCTACAATGAGCAGTTCTTC
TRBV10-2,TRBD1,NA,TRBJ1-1,CASSGTGATEAFF,TGCGCCAGCAGTGGGACAGGGGCTACTGAAGCTTTCTTT
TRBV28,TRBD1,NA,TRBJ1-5,CASSLPTGNQPQHF,TGTGCCAGCAGCCTTCCGACAGGGAATCAGCCCCAGCATTTT
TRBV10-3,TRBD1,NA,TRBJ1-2,CAISGAGGQASGGYTF,TGTGCCATCAGTGGGGCAGGGGGACAGGCCTCAGGGGGCTACACCTTC
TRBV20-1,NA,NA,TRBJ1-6,CSASVDRRGSPLHF,TGCAGTGCTAGTGTAGACAGGCGTGGTTCACCCCTCCACTTT
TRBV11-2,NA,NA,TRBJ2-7,CASSLGQANSYEQYF,TGTGCCAGCAGCTTGGGACAAGCCAACTCCTACGAGCAGTACTTC
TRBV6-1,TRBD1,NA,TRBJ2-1,CASSDATGGKDEQFF,TGTGCCAGCAGTGATGCGACAGGGGGCAAAGATGAGCAGTTCTTC
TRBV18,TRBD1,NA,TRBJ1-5,CASSPDRGRGNQPQHF,TGTGCCAGCTCACCGGACAGGGGGAGAGGCAATCAGCCCCAGCATTTT